This TCR beta chain was obtained from a study of CD8 T cells in ankylosing spondylitis. In the case of this clonotype: Its antigen is still unknown.

TCRdb re-called the 5' RACE reads through MiXCR, storing one row per CDR3 protein. Of about 840,000 distinct CDR3 sequences detected, approximately 12% appear once; the ten largest clones hold approximately 0.46%. Notes on the study in general: A motif of roughly eight highly homologous TCR beta variants was seen as apparently characteristic of ankylosing spondylitis blood.

The sample consisted of blood, either unsorted or a sorted T cell fraction (not recorded which). This clonotype was obtained from a male donor with ankylosing spondylitis.

CDR3 bases: TGTGCCAGCAGCAAAATTGACAGTCTCGTC. This encodes CASSKIDSLV. V is TRBV21-1 and J is TRBJ2-7; the table's D call TRBD1 went unverified against the DNA. TRBV21-1 is labeled a pseudogene. The CDR3 extends over 10 amino acids.